The sequence of this T cell receptor beta chain was determined in a study of T cells in Graves' hyperthyroidism and ophthalmopathy (dated by TCRdb to about 2019). About the study as a whole: TCR V-J signatures able to tell the groups apart were searched for in a discovery cohort of 95 to 100 patients, of whom approximately 40 had Graves' ophthalmopathy and under 65 had stable Graves' hyperthyroidism. The paper describes TCR Vbeta CDR3 sequencing of 120 to 150 peripheral blood samples, made up of under 50 ophthalmopathy patients, roughly 80 hyperthyroidism patients and roughly 17 progressor patients. The roughly 94 discovery patients were randomly divided into training and test sets at a 7:3 ratio. After sampling, hyperthyroidism patients received methimazole starting at 30 mg daily, and ophthalmopathy patients received high-dose intravenous methylprednisolone. Prospective prediction of ophthalmopathy was tested in an independent validation cohort consisting of about 20 hyperthyroidism patients and about 17 patients who later progressed to ophthalmopathy. In addition, the study compared T-cell repertoires in thyroid tissue and in blood from five to seven Graves' hyperthyroidism patients. The paper's findings and limits, for the study overall: Most expanded thyroid clonotypes (frequency above 0.001) were also found in blood, which suggests that blood repertoires may mirror thyroid immune responses. No statistical method was used to set the sample size in advance, and investigators knew the group allocation. During validation, the model predicted progression to ophthalmopathy a median of roughly 7.1 months ahead of onset, with around 65% sensitivity and around 73% specificity. A model built on a 13 V-J signature distinguished ophthalmopathy from stable hyperthyroidism, reaching around 88% sensitivity and about 81% specificity in cross-validation and 80%/75% in testing.

The TCR beta CDR3 regions were amplified from the RNA transcripts. For the first round of RT-PCR on the TCR CDR3, the HTBI primer set was used together with the Qiagen OneStep RT-PCR kit. The libraries were constructed in a second round of multiplex PCR and then size-selected and purified. Paired-end sequencing of the libraries was performed with 100 bp reads on an Illumina HiSeq2000. Under the source paper's analysis protocol: SOAPnuke was used to process the raw data, throwing out any read that contained adapters or uncalled bases, had a mean Phred below 15, or lacked an exact constant-primer or identifier match. High-quality paired reads were merged with COPE v1.2.5, and unique nucleotide sequences were defined as clonotypes. Clonotypes were aligned to IMGT TRBV, TRBD and TRBJ reference segments using MiTCR v1.1. Only V-J combinations with frequency above 0.0001, covering about 99% of repertoires, were analysed. A TCS score was defined as the ratio of F50 (clonal expansion) to E x V (chaos), with BLOSUM62-based TCRdist applied between CDR3 peptides within each V-J. Welch's t-statistics and random forest reduced 500 to 550 V-J features to roughly 13, which were used in a naive Bayes classifier (R e1071). The Morisita-Horn index was used to measure how similar the thyroid and blood repertoires were. TCRdb reprocessed the public reads (quality trimming at Q25 with fastp, clone calling with MiXCR) and kept in-frame beta chains. Every distinct CDR3 protein forms one entry, paired with its most common genes and DNA. TCRdb, not the authors, supplied the V and J calls. The sample table lists around 580,000 distinct CDR3 sequences, roughly 50% of them with a count of one. In total, the top ten clones hold about 8.3% of the sample.

Worth noting for this clonotype: Its antigen remains unidentified. Per-base quality was not reported, and no clone a single base away is much larger than it.

Graves' hyperthyroidism was defined as stable when no progression to ophthalmopathy occurred over 18 months of follow-up. Hyperthyroidism patients were aged 18 to 65 years and newly diagnosed, with disease duration of less than 2 months. Patients with uncontrolled infections, other autoimmune diseases, pregnancy or lactation were excluded. Diagnoses were established on the basis of clinical symptoms, serum thyroxine and TRAb, thyroid ultrasound, and orbital computed tomography. Trizol reagent was used to extract total RNA, and RNA quality was then checked on an Agilent 2100 Bioanalyzer. The trim is 5 bases for V and 16 bases for J, with a gap of 24 bases between the germline ends. CDR1 and CDR2 are drawn from the germline V gene: SGHTA, FQGNSA. Measured from the cysteine to the phenylalanine, the CDR3 is 14 residues long. The only DNA kept is the CDR3, 42 bases in frame from the first base.

This clonotype was obtained from a woman younger than 30 with Graves' hyperthyroidism. The chain links TRBV7-2 with TRBJ1-3; TRBD1 is perhaps the D gene, given 6 matching bases. Source material: peripheral blood or thyroid tissue (not recorded which). The DNA is as follows: TGTGCCAGCAGCCTAAGCGGGGGCGGCGCTGGGTCGTATTTT. Translated, it reads CASSLSGGGAGSYF.